A selection of T cell receptor beta chains follows, all from one sample in a study of cytomegalovirus exposure and HLA in healthy donors. Produced via immunoSEQ multiplex PCR; TCRdb's table is partial and in-frame only. The data show approximately 95,000 clones, nearly 80% seen once. The material sequenced was PBMCs. Every receptor here comes from a middle-aged woman in good health and CMV-seropositive. CDR3s include the opening cysteine and the closing phenylalanine or tryptophan. The D gene is left open where the match is weak. Clone size, where shown, is once, few, many, or a class for clones that have expanded.

V gene	J gene	D gene	clone size	CDR3 protein	CDR3 DNA
TRBV10-2	TRBJ2-7	TRBD1	NA	CASGRDRRYEQYF	TGCGCCAGCGGACGGGACAGACGCTACGAGCAGTACTTC
TRBV7-9	TRBJ2-3	TRBD2	NA	CSSSPRLAGLTDTQYF	TGTTCCAGCAGCCCGAGACTAGCGGGACTCACAGATACGCAGTATTTT
TRBV28	TRBJ2-2	NA	NA	CASSGYRQGGTGELFF	TGTGCCAGCAGTGGCTACCGTCAGGGGGGTACCGGGGAGCTGTTTTTT
TRBV11-3	TRBJ2-5	NA	NA	CASSLDWPGETQYF	TGTGCCAGCAGCTTAGATTGGCCGGGGGAGACCCAGTACTTC
TRBV18	TRBJ2-6	TRBD1	NA	CASSRLVGQGAYGANVLTF	TGTGCCAGCTCACGCCTTGTGGGACAGGGGGCTTATGGGGCCAACGTCCTGACTTTC
TRBV13	TRBJ2-2	TRBD1	NA	CASSLTGTTGELFF	TGTGCCAGCAGCCTGACAGGGACGACCGGGGAGCTGTTTTTT
TRBV11-2	TRBJ2-7	NA	NA	CASSWRLEAYEQYF	TGTGCCAGCAGCTGGAGATTAGAAGCCTACGAGCAGTACTTC
TRBV27	TRBJ2-4	NA	NA	CASSTILAAAKNIQYF	TGTGCCAGCAGCACCATCCTAGCAGCAGCCAAAAACATTCAGTACTTC
TRBV6-5	TRBJ1-5	NA	NA	CASSSRQGGQPQHF	TGTGCCAGCAGTTCTAGGCAGGGAGGACAGCCCCAGCATTTT
TRBV28	TRBJ2-7	TRBD2	NA	CASSLTLAGGYEQYF	TGTGCCAGCAGTTTAACTCTAGCGGGAGGGTACGAGCAGTACTTC
TRBV20-1	TRBJ1-2	NA	NA	CSARGLGGYTF	TGCAGTGCTAGGGGGCTCGGTGGCTACACCTTC
TRBV29-1	TRBJ1-1	NA	NA	CSVLQVRNTEAFF	TGCAGCGTTCTACAGGTCCGGAACACTGAAGCTTTCTTT
TRBV28	TRBJ2-5	NA	NA	CASSLWYEGDGQETQYF	TGTGCCAGCAGTTTATGGTACGAGGGAGATGGGCAAGAGACCCAGTACTTC
TRBV23-1	TRBJ1-3	TRBD1	NA	CASSRGTGRCSGNTIYF	TGCGCCAGCAGTCGGGGGACAGGGAGGTGCAGTGGAAACACCATATATTTT
TRBV10-1	TRBJ1-6	TRBD1	NA	CASRGQGNSPLHF	TGCGCCAGCAGGGGACAGGGAAATTCACCCCTCCACTTT
TRBV5-4	TRBJ1-4	NA	few	CASSALGGESEKLFF	TGTGCCAGCAGCGCTCTCGGAGGGGAAAGTGAAAAACTGTTTTTT
TRBV7-6	TRBJ2-7	NA	NA	CASSSSAGSSYEQYF	TGTGCCAGCAGCTCCTCAGCGGGTAGCTCCTACGAGCAGTACTTC
TRBV27	TRBJ2-7	TRBD2	NA	CASSLTSSSYEQYF	TGTGCCAGCAGTTTGACTAGCTCTTCCTACGAGCAGTACTTC
TRBV5-1	TRBJ2-3	TRBD2	few	CASSLQGTSGSRKTDTQYF	TGCGCCAGCAGCCTCCAAGGGACTAGCGGGAGTAGGAAGACAGATACGCAGTATTTT
TRBV14	TRBJ1-2	NA	NA	CASSQNYYGYTF	TGTGCCAGCAGCCAAAACTACTATGGCTACACCTTC
TRBV11-3	TRBJ1-3	TRBD1	few	CASRKGGQGGGDTIYF	TGTGCCAGCAGAAAAGGAGGACAGGGTGGAGGGGACACCATATATTTT
TRBV5-1	TRBJ2-1	NA	NA	CASSSRPGSSYNEQFF	TGCGCCAGCAGTTCCCGACCAGGCTCCTCCTACAATGAGCAGTTCTTC
TRBV6-6	TRBJ2-7	TRBD1	NA	CASRQGALGSYEQYF	TGTGCCAGCAGACAGGGGGCTTTGGGCTCCTACGAGCAGTACTTC
TRBV29-1	TRBJ1-2	TRBD1	NA	CSVPTGFPNYGYTF	TGCAGCGTACCGACAGGGTTTCCCAACTATGGCTACACCTTC
TRBV2	TRBJ1-5	TRBD1	NA	CASSEYQGANQPQHF	TGTGCCAGCAGTGAATATCAGGGGGCCAATCAGCCCCAGCATTTT
TRBV5-6	TRBJ2-3	TRBD2	NA	CASSPGTSGREGTQYF	TGTGCCAGCAGCCCGGGGACTAGCGGGAGAGAGGGAACGCAGTATTTT
TRBV6-1	TRBJ1-2	NA	NA	CASSEARGVGYTF	TGTGCCAGCAGTGAAGCGCGGGGAGTTGGCTACACCTTC
TRBV5-6	TRBJ2-1	TRBD2	NA	CASSHPGLAGSREQFF	TGTGCCAGCAGCCACCCGGGACTAGCGGGGTCGCGGGAGCAGTTCTTC
TRBV27	TRBJ2-1	TRBD2	NA	CASIARGSGSYNEQFF	TGTGCCAGCATCGCCCGAGGTAGCGGGAGCTACAATGAGCAGTTCTTC
TRBV5-1	TRBJ2-3	TRBD2	NA	CASSWTSFTDTQYF	TGCGCCAGCAGCTGGACTAGCTTCACAGATACGCAGTATTTT
TRBV2	TRBJ2-7	NA	NA	CASRGGGAGTLGQYF	TGTGCCAGCAGAGGGGGGGGAGCGGGAACCCTAGGGCAGTACTTC
TRBV2	TRBJ1-1	NA	NA	CARATGTETEAFF	TGTGCCAGAGCTACCGGGACTGAGACTGAAGCTTTCTTT
TRBV6-8	TRBJ2-7	NA	NA	CASSYSRQVYEQYF	TGTGCCAGCAGTTACTCAAGACAGGTCTACGAGCAGTACTTC
TRBV4-2	TRBJ2-5	TRBD2	NA	CASSQGSGAQETQYF	TGTGCCAGCAGCCAAGGGAGCGGGGCACAAGAGACCCAGTACTTC
TRBV2	TRBJ2-2	NA	NA	CASSRSPGVNTGELFF	TGTGCCAGCAGTAGATCACCCGGGGTGAACACCGGGGAGCTGTTTTTT
TRBV9	TRBJ2-2	NA	NA	CASSVNQVPNTGELFF	TGTGCCAGCAGCGTCAACCAGGTACCGAACACCGGGGAGCTGTTTTTT
TRBV5-1	TRBJ2-7	TRBD2	NA	CASPTSGRSMQYF	TGCGCCAGCCCAACTAGCGGGAGAAGTATGCAGTACTTC
TRBV5-1	TRBJ1-3	NA	NA	CASSLGPSGENTIYF	TGCGCCAGCAGCTTGGGACCGAGCGGTGAAAACACCATATATTTT
TRBV6-1	TRBJ1-2	NA	NA	CASSQSQTGYYGYTF	TGTGCCAGCAGCCAATCCCAAACAGGATACTATGGCTACACCTTC
TRBV4-1	TRBJ2-1	NA	NA	CASSPSRLDNEQFF	TGCGCCAGCAGCCCCTCAAGACTAGACAATGAGCAGTTCTTC
TRBV10-1	TRBJ2-5	NA	NA	CASSVGGQRGETQYF	TGCGCCAGCAGTGTGGGGGGGCAAAGGGGAGAGACCCAGTACTTC
TRBV4-1	TRBJ2-1	TRBD1	NA	CASSTTGGDRYNEQFF	TGCGCCAGCAGCACGACAGGGGGCGATCGGTACAATGAGCAGTTCTTC
TRBV6-4	TRBJ2-1	TRBD2	NA	CASKLSGENNEQFF	TGTGCCAGTAAACTTAGCGGGGAAAACAATGAGCAGTTCTTC
TRBV29-1	TRBJ2-2	TRBD2	once	CSVDSSGTGELFF	TGCAGCGTTGACTCTAGCGGGACCGGGGAGCTGTTTTTT
TRBV10-3	TRBJ2-7	TRBD2	NA	CAISEGLAGYYEQYF	TGTGCCATCAGTGAGGGACTAGCGGGTTACTACGAGCAGTACTTC
TRBV28	TRBJ1-1	NA	NA	CASSLIPFTEAFF	TGTGCCAGCAGTTTAATCCCCTTCACTGAAGCTTTCTTT
TRBV29-1	TRBJ1-1	NA	once	CSVGVINTEAFF	TGCAGCGTTGGAGTTATCAACACTGAAGCTTTCTTT